The 28 T cell receptor beta chains below were found in one sample sequenced in a study of T cells in Graves' hyperthyroidism and ophthalmopathy. RNA transcripts gave rise to amplified TCR beta CDR3 regions. Initially, a first-round RT-PCR of the TCR CDR3 employed the HTBI primer set. TCRdb independently ran MiXCR on the multiplex PCR reads; one entry per CDR3 protein. Among about 350,000 distinct CDR3 sequences listed, approximately 14% were seen once. What was sequenced was blood. The receptors here all came from a woman aged 40 to 49 with Graves' ophthalmopathy.

This clonotype has a count of ten or more. The chain recombines TRBV20-1 with TRBJ2-3; D may match TRBD1 or TRBD2 (5 bases each). The V gene's germline CDR1 is DFQATT and CDR2 SNEGSKA (reference sequence). Trimming shortened V by 3 bases and J by 0 bases, and 13 bases separated the two germline ends. This CDR3 is built from 15 residues. The CDR3 protein is CSARGRGQSTDTQYF. The CDR3 region has the DNA TGCAGTGCTAGGGGACGAGGACAAAGCACAGATACGCAGTATTTT.

This clonotype has ten or more counts. Written as DNA, the CDR3 is TGTGCCAGCAGTTCGACCGGGGTGGTGGCCAATCAGCCCCAGCATTTT. It translates to CASSSTGVVANQPQHF. V and J are TRBV12-3 or TRBV12-4 and TRBJ1-5; D is ambiguous. CDR3 length: 16 residues. Between the trimmed V and J ends, which lost 4 bases and 3 bases, there was a span of 16 bases.

Many counts were recorded for this clonotype. V is TRBV15 and J is TRBJ2-1, with TRBD2 as a possible D gene (6 bases). The CDR3 contains 15 residues. With 0 bases removed from V and 6 bases from J, the gap between germline ends came to 12 bases. CDR1 is LNHNV and CDR2 is YYDKDF in the germline V gene (reference sequence). Here the CDR3 reads CATSRELAVRNEQFF. The CDR3 region has the DNA TGTGCCACCAGCAGAGAACTAGCAGTGCGCAATGAGCAGTTCTTC.

There are a few counts of this clonotype. The J gene is TRBJ1-5, the V gene TRBV6-6; tentative D call: TRBD1 (6 bases). The CDR3 consists of 15 residues. Germline V gives CDR1 MNHNY, CDR2 SVGAGI (reference sequence). The V end lost 2 bases, the J end lost 3 bases, and 11 bases lay between the germline ends. The CDR3 coding sequence is TGTGCCAGCAGTTACCGCGGACAGTTCAATCAGCCCCAGCATTTT. Amino acids: CASSYRGQFNQPQHF.

The chain couples TRBV28 to TRBJ2-7; 9 nucleotides align to TRBD1. The V and J ends lost 5 bases and 4 bases, in that order; junction bases with no gene match: 6. Germline values: CDR1 MDHEN, CDR2 SYDVKM. The CDR3 contains 14 residues. In DNA form, the CDR3 reads TGTGCCAGCAGTAACAGGGGGCCCGCTTACGAGCAGTACTTC. Translated, it gives CASSNRGPAYEQYF.

This clonotype was observed a handful of times. This sequence joins TRBV2 and TRBJ2-2, with D perhaps matching TRBD1 (8 bases). Germline CDR1 and CDR2: SNHLY and FYNNEI. The CDR3 has 23 residues. The V end was cut by 3 bases, the J end by 3 bases, with 35 bases between. The CDR3 DNA follows: TGTGCCAGCAGTGAGGGACAGGAGGGGTGGGTAGCGGGCCCGAGTTCTCACACCGGGGAGCTGTTTTTT. Translating gives CASSEGQEGWVAGPSSHTGELFF. Full variable domain (outside the CDR3, taken from reference TRBV2 and TRBJ2-2): EPEVTQTPSHQVTQMGQEVILRCVPISNHLYFYWYRQILGQKVEFLVSFYNNEISEKSEIFDDQFSVERPDGSNFTLKIRSTKLEDSAMYFCASSEGQEGWVAGPSSHTGELFFGEGSRLTVL.

The chain has TRBV4-1 and TRBJ2-1; TRBD1 matches at 8 bases. Germline CDR1 reads MGHRA; CDR2 reads YSYEKL. The CDR3 covers 14 residues. V trimming: 3 bases; J trimming: 6 bases; junction bases outside the gene matches: 4. The CDR3 DNA is TGCGCCAGCAGCCACTTCGGGACAGGCAATGAGCAGTTCTTC. Amino acid sequence: CASSHFGTGNEQFF.

Ten or more counts support this clonotype. The chain carries TRBV20-1 and TRBJ2-1, with D maybe TRBD2 (7 bases). The germline V gene encodes CDR1 DFQATT and CDR2 SNEGSKA (reference sequence). Trimming took 6 bases from V and 5 from J, leaving 29 bases between them. This CDR3 spans 18 amino acids. CDR3 sequence (DNA): TGCAGTGCCCGTCGCGGAGCGGGGAAAAGGGGGGGGAACAATGAGCAGTTCTTC. It encodes CSARRGAGKRGGNNEQFF.

This clonotype was counted many times. The chain joins TRBV28 to TRBJ2-7, with D possibly TRBD1 on 6 matching bases. CDR3 length equals 11 residues. V shed 9 bases and J shed 4 bases, with 10 bases lying between them. Germline CDR1 reads MDHEN; CDR2 reads SYDVKM. The CDR3 DNA is TGTGCCAGTAACGGACAGTACGAGCAGTACTTC. It yields the protein CASNGQYEQYF.

This clonotype has a count of ten or more. The rearrangement joins TRBV12-3 or TRBV12-4 to TRBJ2-2, with D unresolved. V was pared by 6 bases and J by 15 bases, with 14 bases between. This CDR3 has 11 amino acids. DNA for the CDR3: TGTGCCAGCAGCCTCAACCGGTTTTTGTTTTTT. Protein sequence: CASSLNRFLFF.

This clonotype has at least ten counts. The rearrangement links TRBV19 to TRBJ1-2; D unclear. This CDR3 contains 14 residues. V gave up 1 base and J gave up 2 bases, with 8 bases separating them. Germline CDR1 reads LNHDA; CDR2 reads SQIVND (reference sequence). The CDR3 DNA reads TGTGCCAGTAGTATAGTCGGGGAGAACTATGGCTACACCTTC. Translating gives CASSIVGENYGYTF. Together with reference TRBV19 and TRBJ1-2, the CDR3 gives the full variable domain: DGGITQSPKYLFRKEGQNVTLSCEQNLNHDAMYWYRQDPGQGLRLIYYSQIVNDFQKGDIAEGYSVSREKKESFPLTVTSAQKNPTAFYLCASSIVGENYGYTFGSGTRLTVV.

This clonotype came up many times. The chain employs TRBV2 and TRBJ1-5; 9 bases agree with TRBD1. V lost 5 bases and J lost 9; bases outside the gene matches: 11. The CDR3 sequence is 15 residues long. The germline V gene has CDR1 SNHLY and CDR2 FYNNEI. CDR3 coding DNA: TGTGCCAGCAGTTCGGACAGGGGAAACTTCCGGCCCCAGCATTTT. The encoded protein is CASSSDRGNFRPQHF.

The rearrangement links TRBV12-3 or TRBV12-4 to TRBJ2-1; 10 nucleotides align to TRBD2. The CDR3 length is 14 residues. The V segment lost 7 bases and the J segment 6 bases; nucleotides outside the gene matches: 6. This CDR3 is CASTILAGVNEQFF. CDR3 bases: TGTGCCAGCACCATCCTAGCGGGGGTCAATGAGCAGTTCTTC.

The V and J genes are TRBV9 and TRBJ2-1; 7 bases agree with TRBD1. Trimming cost V 3 bases and J 5 bases; bases outside gene matches: 8. Germline CDR1 reads SGDLS; CDR2 reads YYNGEE. This CDR3 comprises 15 residues. The CDR3 loop is CASSDRDRGHNEQFF. In nucleotides, the CDR3 is TGTGCCAGCAGCGACCGGGACAGAGGGCACAATGAGCAGTTCTTC.

This chain uses TRBV30 with TRBJ1-1; 7 positions agree with TRBD1. The CDR3 covers 14 residues. The V segment lost 2 bases and the J segment 3 bases; nucleotides outside the gene matches: 6. CDR1 is GTSNPN and CDR2 is SVGIG in the germline V gene (reference sequence). The CDR3 coding sequence is TGTGCCTGGAGTACAGGGGTGGGGGACACTGAAGCTTTCTTT. Protein: CAWSTGVGDTEAFF.

This clonotype showed up many times. The chain has TRBV11-2 and TRBJ1-1, with TRBD1 identical over 8 bases. Germline CDR1 SGHAT, CDR2 FQNNGV. The junction had 10 bases not matched to a gene; V was cut back by 0 bases and J by 4 bases. The CDR3 covers 17 residues. The CDR3 loop reads CASSLDYQGAQGTEAFF. In DNA, the CDR3 is TGTGCCAGCAGCTTAGATTACCAGGGGGCCCAGGGCACTGAAGCTTTCTTT.

This clonotype has at least ten counts. The V gene is TRBV6-1, the J gene TRBJ1-1; 11 bases line up with TRBD1. The CDR3 is 15 amino acids. The ends lost 5 bases at V and 4 bases at J; junction bases unmatched: 6. CDR1 and CDR2 (germline): MNHNS, SASEGT. The chain's CDR3 is CASSRTGTGGTEAFF. CDR3 bases: TGTGCCAGCAGTCGAACCGGGACAGGGGGCACTGAAGCTTTCTTT.

The chain combines TRBV12-3 or TRBV12-4 with TRBJ1-5; D unresolved. The V and J ends lost 6 bases and 8 bases respectively, with 8 bases between them. This CDR3 is 11 amino acids long. The chain's CDR3 is CASRTGEPQHF. As DNA, the CDR3 is TGTGCCAGCAGGACCGGGGAGCCCCAGCATTTT.

CDR3 in DNA: TGCAGTGCTAGTCTGGCGGGAGGGCCGGGATGGAACATTCAGTACTTC. It is translated as CSASLAGGPGWNIQYF. The V gene is TRBV20-1, the J gene TRBJ2-4; 9 positions match TRBD2. In germline, CDR1 is DFQATT, CDR2 SNEGSKA (reference sequence). The J segment lost 7 bases and the V segment lost 3 bases, leaving 13 bases of the junction unmatched. The CDR3 has 16 residues.

This clonotype was seen repeatedly, ten times or more. The chain couples TRBV19 to TRBJ2-7, with 8 positions matching TRBD1. CDR3 length: 17 residues. Germline CDR1 reads LNHDA; CDR2 reads SQIVND (reference sequence). V shed 3 bases, J shed 0 bases, and the junction held 10 bases outside the gene matches. CDR3 DNA: TGTGCCAGTAGTATCTCCTTGGACAGGGCCCACTCCTACGAGCAGTACTTC. Translating it yields CASSISLDRAHSYEQYF.

This clonotype was picked up many times. The V gene is TRBV14, the J gene TRBJ2-7, with D unresolved. Trimming removed 4 bases at V and 0 bases at J, with 16 bases between. Looked up from germline, CDR1 is SGHDN and CDR2 is FVKESK. The CDR3 contains 16 residues. The CDR3: CASSPPLRVGSYEQYF. CDR3 DNA sequence: TGTGCCAGCAGCCCACCCCTTCGAGTGGGCTCCTACGAGCAGTACTTC. Supplemented by reference TRBV14 and TRBJ2-7, the full variable domain reads EAGVTQFPSHSVIEKGQTVTLRCDPISGHDNLYWYRRVMGKEIKFLLHFVKESKQDESGMPNNRFLAERTGGTYSTLKVQPAELEDSGVYFCASSPPLRVGSYEQYFGPGTRLTVT.

Many counts were recorded for this clonotype. V is TRBV10-3 and J is TRBJ2-7; a possible D gene is TRBD2 (5 bases). The germline CDR1 and CDR2 sequences are ENHRY and SYGVKD. V was clipped by 4 bases and J by 3 bases, with 13 bases between them. The CDR3 consists of 14 residues. The CDR3 spells CAISVGNPLYEQYF. As DNA, the CDR3 is TGTGCCATCAGTGTCGGGAATCCCCTCTACGAGCAGTACTTC.

V gene TRBV29-1 combines with J gene TRBJ1-2; weak D call: TRBD1 (5 bases). CDR1 is SQVTM, CDR2 ANQGSEA, per germline. This CDR3 has 14 amino acids. Trimming took 2 bases from V and 9 from J, leaving 19 bases between them. The CDR3 spells CSVESNGAAKRYTF. CDR3 in DNA: TGCAGCGTTGAATCAAACGGGGCCGCCAAACGCTACACCTTC. Together with reference TRBV29-1 and TRBJ1-2, the CDR3 gives the full variable domain: SAVISQKPSRDICQRGTSLTIQCQVDSQVTMMFWYRQQPGQSLTLIATANQGSEATYESGFVIDKFPISRPNLTFSTLTVSNMSPEDSSIYLCSVESNGAAKRYTFGSGTRLTVV.

Here the CDR3 reads CASSPLHRDKAFF. As DNA, the CDR3 is TGTGCCAGCTCACCACTACACAGGGATAAAGCTTTCTTT. The chain links TRBV18 to TRBJ1-1; D perhaps matches TRBD1 (6 bases). V lost 1 base and J lost 9, with 12 bases in between. This CDR3 comprises 13 residues. Germline loops: CDR1 KGHSH, CDR2 LQKENI.

This clonotype was recorded at least ten times. This sequence joins TRBV27 and TRBJ1-1; no clear D gene. The CDR3 sequence is 15 residues long. Germline V gene sequence: CDR1 MNHEY, CDR2 SMNVEV (reference sequence). V was clipped by 6 bases and J by 5 bases, with 19 bases between them. The CDR3 region is CASRLGREKRTEAFF. The DNA for the CDR3 is TGTGCCAGCAGACTTGGACGGGAAAAGAGGACTGAAGCTTTCTTT.

Only a few counts were recorded for this clonotype. CDR3 residues: CASSLPRAATNEKLFF. CDR3 sequence (DNA): TGTGCCAGCAGTTTACCCAGGGCAGCAACTAATGAAAAACTGTTTTTT. The chain combines TRBV28 with TRBJ1-4; a possible D gene is TRBD1 (5 bases). V was pared by 2 bases and J by 0 bases, with 10 bases between. Per germline, CDR1 MDHEN and CDR2 SYDVKM. The CDR3 has 16 residues.

The CDR3 DNA sequence: TGTGCCATCAGTGCCTCGCGGAAGTACACCGGGGAGCTGTTTTTT. Its protein is CAISASRKYTGELFF. V usage is TRBV10-3 and J usage is TRBJ2-2; D is unclear. Germline V gene data show CDR1 as ENHRY and CDR2 as SYGVKD. The CDR3 loop spans 15 amino acids. Trimming took off 4 bases at V and 3 bases at J, with 12 bases between the two ends.

This clonotype came up many times. The chain links TRBV6-2 or TRBV6-3 to TRBJ2-1; D possibly corresponds to TRBD2 (6 bases). In germline, CDR1 is MNHEY, CDR2 SVGEGT. V lost 5 bases to trimming and J lost 8 bases, with 16 bases between them. This CDR3 spans 14 amino acids. CDR3 residues: CASSPGGSVYEQFF. In DNA, the CDR3 is TGTGCCAGCAGTCCCGGGGGAAGCGTCTATGAGCAGTTCTTC.